This TCR beta chain was sequenced in a study of OX40 agonist ivuxolimab in advanced cancers. Study as a whole: Among those treated, three patients had partial responses, one with hepatocellular carcinoma and two with cutaneous melanoma. General study points: CD8+ T cells showed, on average, more clonal expansion than CD4+ cells.

The CDR3 has 15 amino acids. Germline CDR1 and CDR2: SNHLY and FYNNEI. The V end was cut by 2 bases, the J end by 4 bases, with 12 bases between. Clones were sequenced by immunoSEQ multiplex PCR, and TCRdb holds only the in-frame ones, with some missing. The sample holds more than 35,000 clones, approximately 80% seen once. Concerning this clone itself: The target antigen is unknown.

The chain employs TRBV2 and TRBJ1-3, with D possibly being TRBD1 (6 bases). Sequenced here: CD4+ or CD8+ T cells sorted from blood, sampled in a trial of the OX40 agonist ivuxolimab. The source is an adult with an advanced solid tumor such as melanoma, head and neck, liver or kidney cancer. In DNA form, the CDR3 reads TGTGCCAGCAGTGAACCGGGGGCTGGCGGAAACACCATATATTTT. Its protein product is CASSEPGAGGNTIYF.